Following are 2 T cell receptor beta chains from one sample sequenced in a study of STAT5B mutations in CD4+ large granular lymphocyte leukemia. Data came from immunoSEQ multiplex PCR; TCRdb stores just in-frame clones and leaves some out. The table includes around 35,000 clones, nearly 90% detected once. Sequencing was performed on CD4+ T cells from blood buffy coats. These receptors came from a human donor in good health.

The chain links TRBV4-2 to TRBJ2-5; possible D gene TRBD1, 6 bases. The J call may be mistaken, given a closer DNA end match to TRBJ2-7. CDR1 and CDR2 from the germline V gene are LGHNA and YNFKEQ. This CDR3 comprises 15 residues. Here the CDR3 reads CASSPQDSPSYEQYF. The CDR3 DNA sequence: TGTGCCAGCAGCCCCCAGGACAGTCCCTCCTACGAGCAGTACTTC.

This clone was recorded once. The chain has TRBV4-3 and TRBJ2-3; TRBD2 matches 9 bases. Germline V gene sequence: CDR1 LGHNA, CDR2 YSLEER. The CDR3 is 17 amino acids. J lost 4 bases, V lost 1 base, and 9 bases had no gene match. CDR3 sequence: CASSQGGLALRSDTQYF. The CDR3 DNA follows: TGCGCCAGCAGCCAAGGGGGACTAGCTCTTCGGTCAGATACGCAGTATTTT.